This TCR beta chain emerged from a study of CD8 T cells in ankylosing spondylitis. Findings and limits, study-wide: What seemed typical of ankylosing spondylitis blood was a TCR beta motif built from about 8 highly homologous variants. From matched ankylosing spondylitis synovial fluid, disease-linked clones were reportedly recovered at significantly enriched levels.

This clonotype was detected ten times or more. No antigen is known for it. TCRdb re-derived calls from the 5' RACE reads in MiXCR, one entry per CDR3 protein. In the table there are more than 100,000 distinct CDR3 sequences, about an eighth of which are singletons. The ends were cut back, 2 bases at V and 7 bases at J, with 6 bases in the middle. In germline, CDR1 is WNHNN, CDR2 SYGVQD (reference sequence). The CDR3 contains 12 residues. J is TRBJ1-5 and V is TRBV10-1; tentatively, D is TRBD1 (5 bases). Sequencing input: blood, either unsorted or a sorted T cell fraction (not recorded which). The sequence derives from a female donor with ankylosing spondylitis or in good health (not recorded which). The CDR3 coding sequence is TGCGCCAGCAGTGAGGGGACGCAGCCCCAGCATTTT. This translates into CASSEGTQPQHF.